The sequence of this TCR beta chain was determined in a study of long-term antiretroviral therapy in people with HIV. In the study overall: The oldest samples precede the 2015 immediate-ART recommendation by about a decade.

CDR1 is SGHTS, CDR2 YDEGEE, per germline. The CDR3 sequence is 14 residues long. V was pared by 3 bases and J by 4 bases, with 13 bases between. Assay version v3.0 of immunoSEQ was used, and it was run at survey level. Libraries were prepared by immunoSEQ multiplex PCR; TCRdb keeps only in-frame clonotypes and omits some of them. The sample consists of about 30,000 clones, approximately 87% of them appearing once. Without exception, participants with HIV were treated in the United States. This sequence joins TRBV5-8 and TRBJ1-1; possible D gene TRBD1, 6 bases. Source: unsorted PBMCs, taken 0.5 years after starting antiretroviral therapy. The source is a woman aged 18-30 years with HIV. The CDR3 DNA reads TGTGCCAGCAGCTCACCCGACAGGAGCACTGAAGCTTTCTTT. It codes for CASSSPDRSTEAFF.